This T cell receptor (beta chain) comes out of a study of blood T cell repertoires in COVID-19. For the study at large: From T cells, B-cell-depleted T cells, or PBMCs came the material, which was cDNA or gDNA.

Per the study methods: Estimated nucleated cell counts came from reference gene primer amplification. Data came from immunoSEQ multiplex PCR; TCRdb stores just in-frame clones and leaves some out. The DNA was the basis for D and trimming; V, J and clone size are from that table. The table includes 300,000 to 400,000 clones, 80% to 90% detected once. Patients at the Seattle site were enrolled during active infection and followed longitudinally. The source material was peripheral blood. This sequence originates from a woman aged 55-70 years with COVID-19, enrolled during active disease.

The CDR3 DNA follows: TGTGCCAGTAGTATCGGGGGTATGGGGACCTACGAGCAGTACTTC. The encoded protein is CASSIGGMGTYEQYF. The chain links TRBV19 to TRBJ2-7, with D tentatively TRBD2 (6 bases). Deletions cut 3 bases from V and 2 bases from J, with 14 bases between. This CDR3 comprises 15 residues. CDR1 is LNHDA, CDR2 SQIVND, per germline (reference sequence).